This entry concerns a single T cell receptor beta chain. Mismatch with germline at one junction end may stem from a read error. CDR1 and CDR2 from the germline V gene are MDHEN and SYDVKM. The CDR3 consists of 16 residues. The entry originates in a study of tumor-infiltrating lymphocytes in primary liver carcinoma. A primer in the constant region served to generate TCR beta cDNA from 450 to 600 ng of total RNA. Slightly modified ARM-PCR served as the procedure for the TCR beta libraries. These libraries came from three rounds of nested multiplex PCR. Primers for the first two PCR rounds were TRBV1-TRBV30 forward primers and a C-beta reverse primer (about 10 cycles per round). One entry per CDR3 protein, called by TCRdb with MiXCR from the multiplex PCR reads. The sample holds 35,000 to 40,000 distinct CDR3 sequences, roughly 80% seen once. From unsorted bulk tissue weighing about 20-33 mg, DNA and RNA were co-extracted.

The J gene is TRBJ2-7, the V gene TRBV28; D may correspond to TRBD1 or TRBD2 (7 bases each). The material sequenced was tumor-adjacent normal liver tissue. This sequence was found in a man between 35 and 55 years old with primary liver carcinoma and hepatitis B virus infection. CDR3 in DNA: TGTGTCAGCAGCCCAAGGACTAGGGGGCCTTCCTACGAGCAGTACTTC. This sequence encodes CVSSPRTRGPSYEQYF. The variable domain in full, completed from reference TRBV28 and TRBJ2-7, reads DVKVTQSSRYLVKRTGEKVFLECVQDMDHENMFWYRQDPGLGLRLIYFSYDVKMKEKGDIPEGYSVSREKKERFSLILESASTNQTSMYLCVSSPRTRGPSYEQYFGPGTRLTVT.